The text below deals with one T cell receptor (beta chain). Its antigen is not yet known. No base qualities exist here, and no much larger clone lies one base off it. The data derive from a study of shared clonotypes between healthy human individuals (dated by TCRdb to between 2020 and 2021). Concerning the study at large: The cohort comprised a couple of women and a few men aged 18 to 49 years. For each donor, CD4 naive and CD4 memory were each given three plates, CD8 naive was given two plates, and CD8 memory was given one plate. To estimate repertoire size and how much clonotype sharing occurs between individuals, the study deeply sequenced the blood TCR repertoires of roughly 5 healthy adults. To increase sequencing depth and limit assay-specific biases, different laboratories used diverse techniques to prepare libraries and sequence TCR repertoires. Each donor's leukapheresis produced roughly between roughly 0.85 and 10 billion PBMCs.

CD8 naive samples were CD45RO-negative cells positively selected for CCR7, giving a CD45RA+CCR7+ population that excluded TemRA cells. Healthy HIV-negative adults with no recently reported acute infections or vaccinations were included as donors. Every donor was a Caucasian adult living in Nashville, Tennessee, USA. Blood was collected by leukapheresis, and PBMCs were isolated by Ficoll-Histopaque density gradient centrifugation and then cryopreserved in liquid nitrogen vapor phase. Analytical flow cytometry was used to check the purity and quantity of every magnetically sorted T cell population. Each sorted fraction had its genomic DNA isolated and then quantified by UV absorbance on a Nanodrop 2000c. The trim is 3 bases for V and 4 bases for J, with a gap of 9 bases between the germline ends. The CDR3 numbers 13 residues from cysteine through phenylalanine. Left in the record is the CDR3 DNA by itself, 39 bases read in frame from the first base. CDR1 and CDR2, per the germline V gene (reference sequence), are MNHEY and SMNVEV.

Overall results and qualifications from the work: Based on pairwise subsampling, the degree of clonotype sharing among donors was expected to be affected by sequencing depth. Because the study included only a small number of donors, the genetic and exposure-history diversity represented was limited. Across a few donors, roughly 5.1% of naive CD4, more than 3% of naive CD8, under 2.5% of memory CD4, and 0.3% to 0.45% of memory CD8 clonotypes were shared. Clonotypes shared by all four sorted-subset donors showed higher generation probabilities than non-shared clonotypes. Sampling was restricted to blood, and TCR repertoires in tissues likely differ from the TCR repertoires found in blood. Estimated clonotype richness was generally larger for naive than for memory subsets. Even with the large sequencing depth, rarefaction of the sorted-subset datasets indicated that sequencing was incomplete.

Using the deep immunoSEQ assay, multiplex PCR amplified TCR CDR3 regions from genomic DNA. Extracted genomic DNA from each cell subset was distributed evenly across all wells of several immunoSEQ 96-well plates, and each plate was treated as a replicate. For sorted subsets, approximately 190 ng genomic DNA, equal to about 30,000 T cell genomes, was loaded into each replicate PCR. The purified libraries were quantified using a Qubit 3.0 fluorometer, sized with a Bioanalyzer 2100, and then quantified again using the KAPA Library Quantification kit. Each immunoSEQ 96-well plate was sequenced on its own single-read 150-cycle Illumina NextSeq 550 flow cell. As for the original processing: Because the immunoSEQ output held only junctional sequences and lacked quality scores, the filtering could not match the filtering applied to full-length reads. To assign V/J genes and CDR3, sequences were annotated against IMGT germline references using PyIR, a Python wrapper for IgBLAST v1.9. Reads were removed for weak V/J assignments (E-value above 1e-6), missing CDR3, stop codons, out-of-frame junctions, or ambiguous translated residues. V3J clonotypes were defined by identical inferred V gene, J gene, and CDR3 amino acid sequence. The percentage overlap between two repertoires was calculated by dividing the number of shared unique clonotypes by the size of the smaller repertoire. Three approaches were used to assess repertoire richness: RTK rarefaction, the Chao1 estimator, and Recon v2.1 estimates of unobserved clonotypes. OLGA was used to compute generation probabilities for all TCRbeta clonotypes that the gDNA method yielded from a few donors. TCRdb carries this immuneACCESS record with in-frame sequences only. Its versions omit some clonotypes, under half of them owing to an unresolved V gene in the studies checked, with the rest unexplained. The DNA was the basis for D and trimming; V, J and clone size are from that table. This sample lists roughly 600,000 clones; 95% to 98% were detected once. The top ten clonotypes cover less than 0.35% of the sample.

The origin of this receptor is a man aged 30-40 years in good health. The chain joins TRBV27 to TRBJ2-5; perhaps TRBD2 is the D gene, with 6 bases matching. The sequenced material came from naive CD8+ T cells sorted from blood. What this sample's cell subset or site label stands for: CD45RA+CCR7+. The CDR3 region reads CASSLAGRETQYF. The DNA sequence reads TGTGCCAGCAGTTTGGCGGGAAGAGAGACCCAGTACTTC.